These 5 T cell receptor beta chains share one sample of origin, sequenced in a study of T-cell memory formation after mild COVID-19. TCRdb independently ran MiXCR on the 5' RACE reads; one entry per CDR3 protein. The data show around 250,000 distinct CDR3 sequences, roughly 15% seen once. The sequenced sample was PBMCs or a T cell subset sorted from them (not recorded which). These receptors were collected from an adult woman who had mild COVID-19 (a few samples of this study predate the infection). Cell type and time point are not known.

V usage is TRBV10-2 and J usage is TRBJ1-4; D is perhaps TRBD1 (5 bases). Germline V gene lookup returns CDR1 WSHSY and CDR2 SAAADI. The CDR3 runs to 12 residues. Trimming removed 9 bases from V and 8 bases from J, with 13 bases in between. DNA for the CDR3: TGCGCCAGAAAACAGGCCGGAGAAAAACTGTTTTTT. Translation: CARKQAGEKLFF.

The genes are TRBV12-3 or TRBV12-4 and TRBJ2-7; TRBD2 matches 9 bases. V lost 2 bases to trimming and J lost 6 bases; unmatched junction nucleotides: 5. CDR3 size: 14 residues. CDR3 bases: TGTGCCAGCAGTTTAAGCGGGGGGTCTCTCGAGCAGTACTTC. Protein product: CASSLSGGSLEQYF.

This clonotype was seen a few times. J is TRBJ2-7 and V is TRBV10-3; D gene uncertain. The germline V gene encodes CDR1 ENHRY and CDR2 SYGVKD. Trimming shortened V by 6 bases and J by 3 bases, and 6 bases separated the two germline ends. This CDR3 is 11 amino acids long. CDR3 sequence reads: CAIRQDYEQYF. CDR3 coding DNA: TGTGCCATCAGACAAGACTACGAGCAGTACTTC.

This clonotype has ten or more counts. The chain recombines TRBV6-2 or TRBV6-3 with TRBJ1-2, with D perhaps matching TRBD1 (5 bases). Trimming took off 6 bases at V and 3 bases at J, with 11 bases between the two ends. The germline CDR1 and CDR2 sequences are MNHEY and SVGEGT. This CDR3 comprises 13 residues. The CDR3 is CASSLGPDYGYTF. The CDR3 DNA follows: TGTGCCAGCAGCCTGGGACCCGACTATGGCTACACCTTC.

The rearrangement joins TRBV5-5 to TRBJ2-3, with TRBD1 as a possible D gene (7 bases). The germline V gene encodes CDR1 SGHKS and CDR2 YYEKEE (reference sequence). Trimming removed 8 bases from V and 6 bases from J, with 19 bases in between. CDR3 size: 14 residues. This CDR3 is CASNPGTAGDTQYF. The CDR3 DNA follows: TGTGCCAGTAACCCAGGGACAGCGGGTGATACGCAGTATTTT.